This TCR beta chain appears in the sequencing data of a study of blood T cell repertoires in COVID-19. Study background: Whether acute or convalescent, the COVID-19 samples came from the United States, Italy and Spain. Nucleic acid was either cDNA or gDNA, and it came from T cells, B-cell-depleted T cells, or PBMCs.

Authors' methods: Reference gene primer amplification in the assay estimated nucleated cell counts. Produced via immunoSEQ multiplex PCR; TCRdb's table is partial and in-frame only. V and J calls and clone size are copied from that table; D and trimming were computed from the DNA. This table holds roughly 250,000 clones, around four fifths found once. V gave up 0 bases and J gave up 1 base, with 6 bases separating them. CDR3 size: 15 residues. Germline V gene sequence: CDR1 LGHDT, CDR2 YNNKEL (reference sequence). The chain has TRBV3-1 (or the pseudogene TRBV3-2) and TRBJ2-2; D is undetermined. Sequenced material: peripheral blood. The receptor was derived from a man aged 35-49 years with active or convalescent COVID-19. The chain's CDR3 is CASSQDSGNTGELFF. CDR3 DNA: TGTGCCAGCAGCCAAGATTCGGGGAACACCGGGGAGCTGTTTTTT.